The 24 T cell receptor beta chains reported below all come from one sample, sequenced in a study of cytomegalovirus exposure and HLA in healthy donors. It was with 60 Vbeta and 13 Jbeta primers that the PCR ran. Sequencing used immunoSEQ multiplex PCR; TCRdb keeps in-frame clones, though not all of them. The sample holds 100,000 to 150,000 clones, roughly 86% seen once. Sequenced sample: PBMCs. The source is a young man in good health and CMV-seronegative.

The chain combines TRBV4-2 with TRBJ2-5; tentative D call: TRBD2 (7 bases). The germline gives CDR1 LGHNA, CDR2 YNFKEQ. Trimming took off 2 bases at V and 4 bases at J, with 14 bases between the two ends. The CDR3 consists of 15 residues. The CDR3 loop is CASSQYGGGPETQYF. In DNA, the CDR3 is TGTGCCAGCAGCCAATATGGGGGGGGGCCAGAGACCCAGTACTTC.

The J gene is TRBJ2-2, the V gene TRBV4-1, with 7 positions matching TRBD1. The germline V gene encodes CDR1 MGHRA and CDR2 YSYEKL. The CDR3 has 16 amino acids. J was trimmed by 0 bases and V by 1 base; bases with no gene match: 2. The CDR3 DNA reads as TGCGCCAGCAGCCAAGGGACAGGACCGAACACCGGGGAGCTGTTTTTT. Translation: CASSQGTGPNTGELFF.

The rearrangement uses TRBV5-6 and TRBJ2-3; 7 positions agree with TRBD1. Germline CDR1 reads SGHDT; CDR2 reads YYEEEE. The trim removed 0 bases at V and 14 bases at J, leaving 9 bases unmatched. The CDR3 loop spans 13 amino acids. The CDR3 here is CASSLERTGKGYF. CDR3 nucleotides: TGTGCCAGCAGCTTGGAAAGGACAGGCAAGGGGTATTTT.

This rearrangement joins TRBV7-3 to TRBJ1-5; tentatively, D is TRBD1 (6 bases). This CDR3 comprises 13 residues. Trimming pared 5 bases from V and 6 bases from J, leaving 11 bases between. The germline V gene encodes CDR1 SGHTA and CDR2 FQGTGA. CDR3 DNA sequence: TGTGCCAGCAGCCTAGGGGGGGGTCAGCCCCAGCATTTT. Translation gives CASSLGGGQPQHF.

The CDR3: CASTPERVGAFF. The CDR3 nucleotides are TGTGCCAGCACCCCTGAGAGGGTTGGAGCTTTCTTT. This chain joins TRBV6-1 and TRBJ1-1; D unclear. This CDR3 comprises 12 residues. The V end was cut by 7 bases, the J end by 10 bases, with 16 bases between. Germline CDR1 is MNHNS and CDR2 is SASEGT.

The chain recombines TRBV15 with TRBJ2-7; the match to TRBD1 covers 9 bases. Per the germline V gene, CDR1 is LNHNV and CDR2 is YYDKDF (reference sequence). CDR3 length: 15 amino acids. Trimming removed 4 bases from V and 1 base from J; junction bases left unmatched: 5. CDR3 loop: CATSTDRGYSYEQYF. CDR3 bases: TGTGCCACCAGCACGGACAGGGGATATTCCTACGAGCAGTACTTC. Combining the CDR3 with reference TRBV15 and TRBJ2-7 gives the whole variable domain DAMVIQNPRYQVTQFGKPVTLSCSQTLNHNVMYWYQQKSSQAPKLLFHYYDKDFNNEADTPDNFQSRRPNTSFCFLDIRSPGLGDTAMYLCATSTDRGYSYEQYFGPGTRLTVT.

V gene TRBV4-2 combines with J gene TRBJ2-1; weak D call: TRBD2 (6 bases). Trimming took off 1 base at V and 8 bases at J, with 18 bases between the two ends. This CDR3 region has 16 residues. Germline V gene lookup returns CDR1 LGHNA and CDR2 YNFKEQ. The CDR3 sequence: CASSQVSGGIFDEQFF. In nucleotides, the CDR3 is TGTGCCAGCAGCCAAGTTTCCGGGGGTATTTTTGATGAGCAGTTCTTC.

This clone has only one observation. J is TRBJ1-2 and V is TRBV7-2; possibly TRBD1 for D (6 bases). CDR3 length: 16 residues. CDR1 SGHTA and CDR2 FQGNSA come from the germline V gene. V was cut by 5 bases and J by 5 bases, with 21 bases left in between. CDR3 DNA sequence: TGTGCCAGCAGCGCACAACAGGGAACCGAACTTTATGGCTACACCTTC. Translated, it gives CASSAQQGTELYGYTF.

CDR3 loop: CASSAGTSGGAETQYF. CDR3 coding DNA: TGTGCCAGCAGTGCCGGGACTAGCGGGGGGGCGGAGACCCAGTACTTC. The chain combines TRBV2 with TRBJ2-5; 16 positions match TRBD2. CDR3 length: 16 residues. V was clipped by 4 bases and J by 5 bases; unmatched bases: 4. CDR1 and CDR2 (germline): SNHLY, FYNNEI.

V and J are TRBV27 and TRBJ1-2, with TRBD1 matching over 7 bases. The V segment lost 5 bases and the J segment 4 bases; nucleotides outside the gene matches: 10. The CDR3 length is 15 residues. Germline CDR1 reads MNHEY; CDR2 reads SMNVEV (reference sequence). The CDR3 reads CASSQPGQQFYGYTF. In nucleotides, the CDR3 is TGTGCCAGCAGTCAACCGGGACAGCAGTTCTATGGCTACACCTTC.

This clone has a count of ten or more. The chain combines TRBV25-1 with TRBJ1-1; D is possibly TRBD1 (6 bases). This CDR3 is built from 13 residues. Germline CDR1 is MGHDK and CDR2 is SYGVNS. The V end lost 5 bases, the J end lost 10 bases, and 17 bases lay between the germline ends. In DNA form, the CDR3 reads TGTGCCAGCAGTTCCTCGGGGGGCTCGGGAGCTTTCTTT. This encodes CASSSSGGSGAFF.

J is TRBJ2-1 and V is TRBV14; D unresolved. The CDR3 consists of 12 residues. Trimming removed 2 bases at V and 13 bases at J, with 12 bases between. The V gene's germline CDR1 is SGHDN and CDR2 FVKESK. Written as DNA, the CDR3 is TGTGCCAGCAGCCAAAGCCCGCCGGTCCAGTTCTTC. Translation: CASSQSPPVQFF.

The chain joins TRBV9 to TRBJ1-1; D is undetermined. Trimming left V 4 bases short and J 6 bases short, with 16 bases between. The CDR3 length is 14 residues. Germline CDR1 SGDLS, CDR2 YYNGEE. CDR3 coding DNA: TGTGCCAGCAGCCCTCGGGAGGGAATCGCTGAAGCTTTCTTT. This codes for CASSPREGIAEAFF.

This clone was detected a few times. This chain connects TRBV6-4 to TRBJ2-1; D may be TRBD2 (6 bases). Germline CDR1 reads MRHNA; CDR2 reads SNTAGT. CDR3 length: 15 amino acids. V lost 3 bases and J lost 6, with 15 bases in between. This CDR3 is CASSERLDGGNEQFF. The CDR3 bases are TGTGCCAGCAGTGAAAGACTAGATGGGGGCAATGAGCAGTTCTTC.

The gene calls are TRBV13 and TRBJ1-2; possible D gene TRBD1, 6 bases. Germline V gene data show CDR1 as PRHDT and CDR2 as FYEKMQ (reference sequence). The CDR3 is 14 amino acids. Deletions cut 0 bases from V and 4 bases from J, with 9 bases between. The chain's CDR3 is CASSLGQGSYGYTF. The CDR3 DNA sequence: TGTGCCAGCAGCTTAGGACAGGGAAGCTATGGCTACACCTTC. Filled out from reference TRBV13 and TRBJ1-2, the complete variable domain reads AAGVIQSPRHLIKEKRETATLKCYPIPRHDTVYWYQQGPGQDPQFLISFYEKMQSDKGSIPDRFSAQQFSDYHSELNMSSLELGDSALYFCASSLGQGSYGYTFGSGTRLTVV.

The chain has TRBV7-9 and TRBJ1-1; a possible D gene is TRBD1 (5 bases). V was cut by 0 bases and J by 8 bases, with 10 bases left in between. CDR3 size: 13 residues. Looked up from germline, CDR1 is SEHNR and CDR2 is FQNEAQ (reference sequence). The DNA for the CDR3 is TGTGCCAGCAGCTTAGCAATCGACAGAGAAGCTTTCTTT. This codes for CASSLAIDREAFF.

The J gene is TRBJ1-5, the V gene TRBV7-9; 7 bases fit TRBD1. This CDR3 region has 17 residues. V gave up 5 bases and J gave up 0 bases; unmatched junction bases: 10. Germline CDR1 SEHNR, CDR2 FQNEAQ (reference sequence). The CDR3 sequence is CASSRNTGAHSNQPQHF. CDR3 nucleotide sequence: TGTGCCAGCAGCCGAAATACAGGGGCCCATAGCAATCAGCCCCAGCATTTT.

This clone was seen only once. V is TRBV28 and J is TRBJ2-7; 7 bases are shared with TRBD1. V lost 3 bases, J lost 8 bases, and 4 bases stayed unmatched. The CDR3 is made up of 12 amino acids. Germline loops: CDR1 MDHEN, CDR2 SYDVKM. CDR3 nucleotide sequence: TGTGCCAGCAGTTTTGCACAGGGGAAGCAGTACTTC. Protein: CASSFAQGKQYF.

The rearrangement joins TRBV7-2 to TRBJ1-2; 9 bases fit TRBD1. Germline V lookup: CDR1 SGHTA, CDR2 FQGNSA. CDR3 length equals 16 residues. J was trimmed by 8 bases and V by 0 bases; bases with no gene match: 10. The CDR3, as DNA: TGTGCCAGCAGCTTAGCGTTCCCGGGACAGGGCCGCGGCTACACCTTC. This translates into CASSLAFPGQGRGYTF. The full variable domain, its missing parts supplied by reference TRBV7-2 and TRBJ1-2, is GAGVSQSPSNKVTEKGKDVELRCDPISGHTALYWYRQSLGQGLEFLIYFQGNSAPDKSGLPSDRFSAERTGGSVSTLTIQRTQQEDSAVYLCASSLAFPGQGRGYTFGSGTRLTVV.

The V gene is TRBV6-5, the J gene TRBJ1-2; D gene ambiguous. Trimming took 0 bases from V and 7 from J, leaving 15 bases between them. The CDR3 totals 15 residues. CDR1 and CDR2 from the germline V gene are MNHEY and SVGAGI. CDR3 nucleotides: TGTGCCAGCAGTTACTCCGGGTTTTCAGACGCTGGCTACACCTTC. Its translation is CASSYSGFSDAGYTF.

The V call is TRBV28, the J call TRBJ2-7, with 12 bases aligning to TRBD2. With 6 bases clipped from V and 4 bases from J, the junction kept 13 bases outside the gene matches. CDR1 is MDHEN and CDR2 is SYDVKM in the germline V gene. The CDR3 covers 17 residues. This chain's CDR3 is CASSLGLAGGLGYEQYF. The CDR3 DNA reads TGTGCCAGCAGCTTAGGGCTAGCGGGGGGGCTTGGATACGAGCAGTACTTC.

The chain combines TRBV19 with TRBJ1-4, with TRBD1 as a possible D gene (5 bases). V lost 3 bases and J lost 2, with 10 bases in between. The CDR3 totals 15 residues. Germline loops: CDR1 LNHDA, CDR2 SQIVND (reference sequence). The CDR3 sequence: CASSIGRGTNEKLFF. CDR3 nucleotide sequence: TGTGCCAGTAGTATCGGTCGGGGGACTAATGAAAAACTGTTTTTT.

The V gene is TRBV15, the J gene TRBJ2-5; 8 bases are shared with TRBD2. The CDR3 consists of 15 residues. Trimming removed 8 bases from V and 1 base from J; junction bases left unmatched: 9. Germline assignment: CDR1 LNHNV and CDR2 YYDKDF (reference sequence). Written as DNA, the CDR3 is TGTGCCACCGTGTCGAGGCTAGCGGGCCAAGAGACCCAGTACTTC. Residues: CATVSRLAGQETQYF.

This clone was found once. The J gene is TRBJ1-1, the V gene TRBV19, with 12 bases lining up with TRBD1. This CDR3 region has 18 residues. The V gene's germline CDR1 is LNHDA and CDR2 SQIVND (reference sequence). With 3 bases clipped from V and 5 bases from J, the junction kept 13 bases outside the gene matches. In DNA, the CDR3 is TGTGCCAGTAGTATCCTGGCTGGGACAGGGGGCGGTCGTACTGAAGCTTTCTTT. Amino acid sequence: CASSILAGTGGGRTEAFF.